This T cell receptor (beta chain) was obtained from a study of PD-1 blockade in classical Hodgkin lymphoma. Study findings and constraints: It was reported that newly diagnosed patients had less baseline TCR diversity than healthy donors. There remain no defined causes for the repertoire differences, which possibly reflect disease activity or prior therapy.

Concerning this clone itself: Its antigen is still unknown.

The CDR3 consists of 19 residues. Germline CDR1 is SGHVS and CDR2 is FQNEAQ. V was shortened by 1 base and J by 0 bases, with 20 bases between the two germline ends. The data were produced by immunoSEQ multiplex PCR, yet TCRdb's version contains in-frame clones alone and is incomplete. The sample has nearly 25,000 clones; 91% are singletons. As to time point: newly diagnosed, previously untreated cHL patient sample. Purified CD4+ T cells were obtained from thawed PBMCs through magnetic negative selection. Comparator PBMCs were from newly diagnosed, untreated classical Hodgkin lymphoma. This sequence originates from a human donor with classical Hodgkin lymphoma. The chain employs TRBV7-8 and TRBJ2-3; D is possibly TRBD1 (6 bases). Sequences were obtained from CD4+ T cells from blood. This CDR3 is CASSLESGGHWSSTDTQYF. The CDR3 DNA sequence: TGTGCCAGCAGCTTAGAAAGTGGGGGCCATTGGTCAAGCACAGATACGCAGTATTTT.